These 7 T cell receptor beta chains were all obtained from the same sample, sequenced in a study of blood T cell repertoires in COVID-19. The assay was immunoSEQ multiplex PCR, and TCRdb's table has in-frame clones only and misses some. The data hold some 110,000 clones, with around 86% observed a single time. The material sequenced was peripheral blood. The receptor set was obtained from a man aged 45 to 65 with acute or convalescent COVID-19.

This sequence joins TRBV19 and TRBJ2-1; 11 bases are a match to TRBD2. The CDR3 totals 18 residues. With V trimmed by 6 bases and J by 0 bases, 10 bases remained unmatched. Germline lookup yields CDR1 LNHDA and CDR2 SQIVND (reference sequence). Written as DNA, the CDR3 is TGTGCCAGTAGCACAACCGGGACTAGCGGAAGCTCCTACAATGAGCAGTTCTTC. Amino acid sequence: CASSTTGTSGSSYNEQFF.

This clone was found once. The rearrangement joins TRBV9 to TRBJ2-7, with a tentative D call TRBD2 (5 bases). The V and J ends lost 2 bases and 6 bases respectively, with 12 bases between them. CDR3 length equals 13 residues. The V gene's germline CDR1 is SGDLS and CDR2 YYNGEE. The DNA of the CDR3 is TGTGCCAGCAGCGTTGTAGCTGGGAGCGAGCAGTACTTC. The encoded protein is CASSVVAGSEQYF.

J is TRBJ2-1 and V is TRBV20-1; D may be TRBD2 (6 bases). Deletions cut 3 bases from V and 1 base from J, with 7 bases between. Per germline, CDR1 DFQATT and CDR2 SNEGSKA (reference sequence). The CDR3 extends over 13 amino acids. In DNA, the CDR3 is TGCAGTGCTAGTAGCGGATCCTACAATGAGCAGTTCTTC. It codes for CSASSGSYNEQFF.

The chain links TRBV4-1 to TRBJ2-1; 16 nucleotides line up with TRBD2. Germline-derived CDR1 and CDR2 are MGHRA and YSYEKL. With V trimmed by 0 bases and J by 2 bases, 1 base remained unmatched. The CDR3 extends over 18 amino acids. The CDR3 bases are TGCGCCAGCAGCCAAGATGGGACTAGCGGGGGGGCCTACAATGAGCAGTTCTTC. Its translation: CASSQDGTSGGAYNEQFF.

The genes are TRBV11-2 and TRBJ1-3; possible D gene TRBD1, 6 bases. The CDR3 spans 17 residues. Per germline, CDR1 SGHAT and CDR2 FQNNGV. Trimming took 3 bases from V and 0 from J, leaving 15 bases between them. The CDR3 bases are TGTGCCAGCAGCTTCAGCGGACAGCTCCTCTCTGGAAACACCATATATTTT. Translating it yields CASSFSGQLLSGNTIYF.

J is TRBJ2-1 and V is TRBV11-3; 8 bases map to TRBD2. Germline trimming cut 0 bases from V and 6 bases from J; bases unmatched to any gene: 10. The germline CDR1 and CDR2 sequences are SGHNT and YENEEA. The CDR3 runs 17 residues. Here the CDR3 reads CASSLDRALAGSNEQFF. CDR3 in DNA: TGTGCCAGCAGCTTAGATCGGGCGCTAGCGGGTAGCAATGAGCAGTTCTTC.

This rearrangement joins TRBV5-4 to TRBJ2-3; 7 nucleotides align to TRBD2. This CDR3 is 18 amino acids long. V was clipped by 7 bases and J by 1 base; unmatched bases: 18. Germline CDR1 and CDR2: SGHNT and YYREEE (reference sequence). The CDR3 spells CASRRDLAVLTGTDTQYF. In nucleotides, the CDR3 is TGTGCCAGCCGCCGGGACCTAGCGGTACTCACCGGCACAGATACGCAGTATTTT.